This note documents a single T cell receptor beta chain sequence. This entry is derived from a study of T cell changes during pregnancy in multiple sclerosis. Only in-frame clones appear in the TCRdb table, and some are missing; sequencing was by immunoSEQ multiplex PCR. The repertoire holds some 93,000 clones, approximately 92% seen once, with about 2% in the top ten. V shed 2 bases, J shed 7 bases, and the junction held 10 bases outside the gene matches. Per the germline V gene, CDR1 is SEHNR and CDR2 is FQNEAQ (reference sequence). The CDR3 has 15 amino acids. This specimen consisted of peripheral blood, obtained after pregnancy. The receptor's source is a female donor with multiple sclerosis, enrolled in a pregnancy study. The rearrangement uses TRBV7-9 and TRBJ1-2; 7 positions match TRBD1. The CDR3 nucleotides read TGTGCCAGCAGCTTAACTACAGGGGCCGGGAGTGGCTACACCTTC. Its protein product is CASSLTTGAGSGYTF.